Described below is a single TCR beta chain sequence and its context. Its antigen is unidentified. This specimen comes from a study of shared clonotypes between healthy human individuals. All the donors were Caucasian adults who lived in Nashville, Tennessee. Study-level findings and limits: Larger richness was generally estimated for naive than memory subsets.

Trimming left V 4 bases short and J 6 bases short, with 15 bases between. This CDR3 comprises 15 residues. In germline, CDR1 is MNHNS, CDR2 SASEGT. The assay was immunoSEQ multiplex PCR, and TCRdb's table has in-frame clones only and misses some. Here the sample spans some 1,600,000 clones, 98% being singletons. The V call is TRBV6-1, the J call TRBJ1-4; D unresolved. Specimen: naive CD4+ T cells sorted from blood. As for subset: CD45RA+ positively selected. The TCR was taken from a man aged 30 to 45 in good health. In nucleotides, the CDR3 is TGTGCCAGCAGTGGACACCCCGGTAGTGATGAAAAACTGTTTTTT. The encoded protein is CASSGHPGSDEKLFF.